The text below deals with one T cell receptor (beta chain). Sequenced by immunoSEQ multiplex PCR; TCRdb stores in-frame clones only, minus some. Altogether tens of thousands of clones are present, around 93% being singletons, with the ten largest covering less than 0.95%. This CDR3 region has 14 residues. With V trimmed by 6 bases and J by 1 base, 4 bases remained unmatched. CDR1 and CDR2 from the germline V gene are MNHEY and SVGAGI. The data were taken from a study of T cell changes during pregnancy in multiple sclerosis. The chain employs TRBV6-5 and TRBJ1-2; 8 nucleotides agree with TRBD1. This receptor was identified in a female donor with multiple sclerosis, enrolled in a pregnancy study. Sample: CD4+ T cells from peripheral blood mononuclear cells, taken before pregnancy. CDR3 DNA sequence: TGTGCCAGCAGCAACAGGGGGATTAACTATGGCTACACCTTC. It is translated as CASSNRGINYGYTF.